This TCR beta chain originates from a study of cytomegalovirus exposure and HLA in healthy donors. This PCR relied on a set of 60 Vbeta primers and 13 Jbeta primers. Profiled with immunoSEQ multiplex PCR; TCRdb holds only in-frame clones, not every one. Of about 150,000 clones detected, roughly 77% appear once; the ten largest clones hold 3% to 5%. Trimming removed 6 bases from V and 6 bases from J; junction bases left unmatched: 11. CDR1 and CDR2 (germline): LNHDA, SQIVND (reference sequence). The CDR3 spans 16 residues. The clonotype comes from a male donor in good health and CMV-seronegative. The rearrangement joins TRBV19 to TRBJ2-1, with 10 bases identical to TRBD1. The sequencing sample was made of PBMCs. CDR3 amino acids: CASRKHGTGDLNEQFF. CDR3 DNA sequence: TGTGCCAGTAGGAAGCACGGGACAGGGGACCTCAATGAGCAGTTCTTC.